The 18 T cell receptor beta chains reported below all come from one sample, sequenced in a study of monozygotic twins with inflammatory bowel disease. TCRdb processed the 5' RACE reads again and assigns one entry to each CDR3 protein, with no DNA. Found here are under 200,000 distinct CDR3 sequences; the top ten clones hold roughly 2.4%. Sequenced input: blood. These receptors were taken from a human donor with ulcerative colitis or Crohn's disease, or a healthy co-twin of an affected twin (not recorded which).

The chain couples TRBV5-1 to TRBJ1-2; as DNA is missing, the TRBD1 call by TCRdb cannot be tested. This CDR3 is built from 16 residues. From germline, CDR1 is SGHRS and CDR2 YFSETQ. The CDR3 sequence is CASSPTPQEANYGYTF.

V gene TRBV20-1 combines with J gene TRBJ1-5. Germline assignment: CDR1 DFQATT and CDR2 SNEGSKA (reference sequence). The CDR3 totals 15 residues. The CDR3 sequence is CSALRTAYSNQPQHF.

The rearrangement links TRBV5-1 to TRBJ2-3; no DNA is available, so the TRBD2 call from TCRdb remains unchecked. Germline-derived CDR1 and CDR2 are SGHRS and YFSETQ. The CDR3 is 16 residues long. CDR3 loop: CASSLGLAGTTDTQYF.

J is TRBJ2-5 and V is TRBV5-5; TCRdb selects TRBD2, and the lack of DNA leaves this call unchecked. CDR1 is SGHKS, CDR2 YYEKEE, per germline (reference sequence). The CDR3 is 14 amino acids. The CDR3 loop reads CASSLHREGETQYF.

V usage is TRBV6-1 and J usage is TRBJ2-7. CDR3 size: 14 residues. Germline CDR1 is MNHNS and CDR2 is SASEGT. The CDR3 loop reads CASRVRPSSYEQYF.

V gene TRBV28 combines with J gene TRBJ2-7; TCRdb names TRBD2, which stays unverified in the absence of DNA. The CDR3 consists of 16 residues. Germline V gene sequence: CDR1 MDHEN, CDR2 SYDVKM. CDR3: CASSLVIGGVGYEQYF.

V usage is TRBV3-1 and J usage is TRBJ2-1; TCRdb gives TRBD2 as the D gene, but with no DNA this cannot be confirmed. The CDR3 is made up of 16 amino acids. Germline V lookup: CDR1 LGHDT, CDR2 YNNKEL (reference sequence). CDR3 loop: CASSPPRGGIYNEQFF.

This chain connects TRBV7-2 to TRBJ2-7; TCRdb picks TRBD1, but there is no DNA to check that call. Looked up from germline, CDR1 is SGHTA and CDR2 is FQGNSA. CDR3 length: 13 amino acids. CDR3 residues: CASTIGTPYEQYF.

The rearrangement links TRBV28 to TRBJ2-1; TCRdb's D call of TRBD2 is untestable without DNA. Germline V gene lookup returns CDR1 MDHEN and CDR2 SYDVKM. The CDR3 contains 16 residues. The CDR3 reads CASSRPTSGGYNEQFF.

V is TRBV7-2 and J is TRBJ1-1. The CDR3 runs to 14 residues. Germline assignment: CDR1 SGHTA and CDR2 FQGNSA. The CDR3 spells CASSLRIPDTEAFF.

The V call is TRBV5-1, the J call TRBJ1-6; checking the TCRdb D call of TRBD1 is not possible without DNA. This CDR3 has 17 residues. Germline CDR1 and CDR2: SGHRS and YFSETQ. The CDR3 here is CASSPGTASVYNSPLHF.

This chain connects TRBV9 to TRBJ2-3; no DNA is available, so the TRBD2 call from TCRdb remains unchecked. The germline gives CDR1 SGDLS, CDR2 YYNGEE. The CDR3 sequence is 17 residues long. The CDR3 sequence is CASSGLTSGGSTDTQYF.

The rearrangement joins TRBV29-1 to TRBJ2-2; no DNA is available, so the TRBD1 call from TCRdb remains unchecked. Germline V CDR1 and CDR2: SQVTM, ANQGSEA. The length of the CDR3 is 14 residues. The CDR3 sequence is CSVAGTANTGELFF.

V and J are TRBV5-1 and TRBJ2-5; the TRBD1 assignment by TCRdb is unverifiable without DNA. This CDR3 region has 14 residues. Germline V lookup: CDR1 SGHRS, CDR2 YFSETQ. CDR3 amino acids: CASSLMAPQETQYF.

The rearrangement links TRBV10-3 to TRBJ1-5; TCRdb returns TRBD1, unconfirmable since there is no DNA. Germline-derived CDR1 and CDR2 are ENHRY and SYGVKD. The CDR3 length is 16 residues. CDR3 sequence: CAISEDHRGGIQPQHF.

The chain recombines TRBV19 with TRBJ2-7; with no DNA, the TCRdb D assignment of TRBD1 cannot be verified. CDR3 length: 15 residues. Looked up from germline, CDR1 is LNHDA and CDR2 is SQIVND (reference sequence). The CDR3 region is CASSIGGGLTYEQYF.

The J gene is TRBJ2-7, the V gene TRBV11-2; TCRdb's D call, TRBD1, is unchecked because there is no DNA. CDR1 is SGHAT and CDR2 is FQNNGV in the germline V gene. The CDR3 covers 14 residues. The CDR3 sequence: CASSPGRGSYEQYF.

V and J are TRBV5-4 and TRBJ2-5; TCRdb's D call of TRBD1 is untestable without DNA. The V gene's germline CDR1 is SGHNT and CDR2 YYREEE (reference sequence). This CDR3 spans 16 amino acids. CDR3 in amino acids: CASSAGPWQGQETQYF.